A single sample gave rise to the 8 T cell receptor beta chains below, sequenced in a study of blood T cell repertoires in COVID-19. The data were produced by immunoSEQ multiplex PCR, yet TCRdb's version contains in-frame clones alone and is incomplete. The data contain 60,000 to 75,000 clones, about nine tenths of them seen just once; the ten biggest clones take up roughly 2%. Sequencing input: peripheral blood. The receptors shown here come from a man aged 25 to 40 with acute or convalescent COVID-19.

This sequence joins TRBV9 and TRBJ2-1; 7 bases match TRBD1. V trimming: 3 bases; J trimming: 2 bases; junction bases outside the gene matches: 11. This CDR3 has 17 residues. Germline CDR1 reads SGDLS; CDR2 reads YYNGEE. This CDR3 reads CASSGLVGDSPYNEQFF. The CDR3 DNA reads TGTGCCAGCAGCGGATTAGTTGGGGACAGTCCCTACAATGAGCAGTTCTTC. The full variable domain, completed using reference TRBV9 and TRBJ2-1, is DSGVTQTPKHLITATGQRVTLRCSPRSGDLSVYWYQQSLDQGLQFLIQYYNGEERAKGNILERFSAQQFPDLHSELNLSSLELGDSALYFCASSGLVGDSPYNEQFFGPGTRLTVL.

The V call is TRBV11-2, the J call TRBJ1-1; tentative D call: TRBD1 (6 bases). The CDR3 covers 15 residues. V lost 0 bases, J lost 6 bases, and 14 bases lay in between. The germline gives CDR1 SGHAT, CDR2 FQNNGV. CDR3 nucleotides: TGTGCCAGCAGCTTAGACGTTGGCCAGGGGTCTGAAGCTTTCTTT. It yields the protein CASSLDVGQGSEAFF.

This sequence joins TRBV5-1 and TRBJ1-2; 7 bases agree with TRBD1. In germline, CDR1 is SGHRS, CDR2 YFSETQ. The CDR3 runs to 16 residues. V was clipped by 1 base and J by 4 bases; unmatched bases: 10. CDR3 residues: CASSLLGGQAGYGYTF. CDR3 nucleotide sequence: TGCGCCAGCAGCTTGTTGGGCGGACAGGCTGGCTATGGCTACACCTTC.

The rearrangement joins TRBV4-1 to TRBJ2-3, with 7 bases aligning to TRBD2. Trimming at V came to 5 bases and at J to 2 bases, leaving 4 bases not matched to a gene. The CDR3 consists of 14 residues. The germline V gene has CDR1 MGHRA and CDR2 YSYEKL. CDR3 in DNA: TGCGCCAGCAGCTCTGGGACTACCACAGATACGCAGTATTTT. It is translated as CASSSGTTTDTQYF.

This clone was counted once. J is TRBJ2-6 and V is TRBV19; 8 positions agree with TRBD1. The CDR3 length is 15 residues. Germline assignment: CDR1 LNHDA and CDR2 SQIVND (reference sequence). Losses at the gene ends were 8 bases for V and 3 bases for J; bases not matched to a gene: 6. CDR3 sequence reads: CASRQGAGGANVLTF. In DNA form, the CDR3 reads TGTGCCAGTCGGCAGGGGGCGGGTGGGGCCAACGTCCTGACTTTC.

This clone appeared a few times. The chain joins TRBV11-2 to TRBJ2-5; 11 bases align to TRBD1. This CDR3 spans 14 amino acids. Germline V lookup: CDR1 SGHAT, CDR2 FQNNGV. The trim removed 5 bases at V and 4 bases at J, leaving 3 bases unmatched. CDR3 protein: CASSPGTGGETQYF. The CDR3 nucleotides are TGTGCCAGCAGCCCCGGGACAGGGGGAGAGACCCAGTACTTC.

The V gene is TRBV11-3, the J gene TRBJ2-3; 8 positions match TRBD2. The CDR3 spans 16 residues. From germline, CDR1 is SGHNT and CDR2 YENEEA. Trimming took 1 base from V and 6 from J; bases not matched to a gene: 9. CDR3 sequence: CASSLGPGLEADTQYF. CDR3 nucleotides: TGTGCCAGCAGCTTAGGGCCGGGACTAGAGGCCGATACGCAGTATTTT.

This clone is a singleton in its sample. This chain joins TRBV29-1 and TRBJ2-7; possibly TRBD1 for D (6 bases). V was clipped by 4 bases and J by 2 bases, with 12 bases between them. Germline lookup yields CDR1 SQVTM and CDR2 ANQGSEA. The CDR3 runs 13 residues. CDR3 nucleotides: TGCAGCGTTGCGGGACAAACGACCTACGAGCAGTACTTC. The encoded protein is CSVAGQTTYEQYF.